This T cell receptor beta chain was sequenced in a study of T cells after yellow fever vaccination. Whole-study findings and limits: In post-booster samples, most primary-vaccination clones reappeared (approximately 95% CD4, 70% to 90% CD8). FACS-sorted repertoires might harbor abundant contaminating clonotypes from the bulk population. The secondary response was weaker but peaked faster, day 5 versus 15.

They built TCR cDNA with 5'RACE template switching, a step that put in a universal primer site and UMIs. MiXCR, run by TCRdb on the 5' RACE reads, gives a single entry per CDR3 protein. The profile shows around 320,000 distinct CDR3 sequences, around 4.5% of them singletons. The sample holds many counts of this clonotype. Its antigen is unidentified. The sequence was obtained from a man aged 18-30 years who received the YFV17D yellow fever vaccine. Sequences were derived from PBMCs, sampled 15 days after the yellow fever booster vaccination.

CDR3 nucleotides: TGTGCCAGCAGCCTCAGGGACCCGGCGCCCCAGCATTTT. Its protein is CASSLRDPAPQHF. This sequence joins TRBV7-2 and TRBJ1-5; TRBD1 is a possible D gene (5 bases). V dropped 5 bases and J dropped 9 bases, with 14 bases sitting between them. The CDR3 totals 13 residues. The germline CDR1 and CDR2 sequences are SGHTA and FQGNSA.